This T cell receptor beta chain was observed in a study of T cell changes during pregnancy in multiple sclerosis. Germline V gives CDR1 SGHRS, CDR2 YFSETQ. The trim removed 3 bases at V and 1 base at J, leaving 7 bases unmatched. The CDR3 runs to 16 residues. Sequencing used immunoSEQ multiplex PCR; TCRdb keeps in-frame clones, though not all of them. The sample records tens of thousands of clones, approximately 90% being singletons. The rearrangement links TRBV5-1 to TRBJ2-1; 7 positions match TRBD1. Specimen: peripheral blood, collected in the third trimester of pregnancy. The receptor was derived from a female donor with multiple sclerosis, enrolled in a pregnancy study. CDR3: CASSWKGQESYNEQFF. The CDR3 DNA sequence: TGCGCCAGCAGCTGGAAAGGACAGGAATCCTACAATGAGCAGTTCTTC.